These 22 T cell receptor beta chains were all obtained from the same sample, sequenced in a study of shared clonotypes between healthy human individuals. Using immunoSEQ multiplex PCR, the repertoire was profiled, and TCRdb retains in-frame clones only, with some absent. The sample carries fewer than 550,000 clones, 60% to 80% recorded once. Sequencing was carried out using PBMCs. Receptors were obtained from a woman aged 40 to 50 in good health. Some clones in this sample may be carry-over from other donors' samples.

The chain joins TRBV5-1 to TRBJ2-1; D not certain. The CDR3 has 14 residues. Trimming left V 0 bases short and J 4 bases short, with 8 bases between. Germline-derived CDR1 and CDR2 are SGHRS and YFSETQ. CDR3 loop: CASSLGELYNEQFF. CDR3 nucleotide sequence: TGCGCCAGCAGCTTGGGCGAGTTGTACAATGAGCAGTTCTTC.

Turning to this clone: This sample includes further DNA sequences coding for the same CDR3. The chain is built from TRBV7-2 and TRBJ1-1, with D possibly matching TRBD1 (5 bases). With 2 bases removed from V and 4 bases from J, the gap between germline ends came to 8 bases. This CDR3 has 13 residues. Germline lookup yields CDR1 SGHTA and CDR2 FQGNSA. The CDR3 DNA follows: TGTGCCAGCAGCTTACAGGGCGCCACTGAAGCTTTCTTT. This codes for CASSLQGATEAFF.

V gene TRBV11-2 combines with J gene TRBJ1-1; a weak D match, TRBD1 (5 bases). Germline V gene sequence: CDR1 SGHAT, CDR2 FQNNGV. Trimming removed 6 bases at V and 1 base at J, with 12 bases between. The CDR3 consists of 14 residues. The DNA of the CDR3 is TGTGCCAGCAGTCTCCAGGGATCGAACACTGAAGCTTTCTTT. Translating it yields CASSLQGSNTEAFF.

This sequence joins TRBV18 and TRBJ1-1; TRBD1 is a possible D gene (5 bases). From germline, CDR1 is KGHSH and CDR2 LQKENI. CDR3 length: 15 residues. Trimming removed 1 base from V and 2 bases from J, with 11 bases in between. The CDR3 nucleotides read TGTGCCAGCTCACCACGGGGGGGTTCTAACACTGAAGCTTTCTTT. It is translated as CASSPRGGSNTEAFF.

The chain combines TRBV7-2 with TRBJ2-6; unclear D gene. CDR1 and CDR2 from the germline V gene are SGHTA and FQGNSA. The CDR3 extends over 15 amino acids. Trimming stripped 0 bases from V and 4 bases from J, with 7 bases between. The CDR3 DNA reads TGTGCCAGCAGCTTAGCAGTTCCCGGGGCCAACGTCCTGACTTTC. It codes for CASSLAVPGANVLTF.

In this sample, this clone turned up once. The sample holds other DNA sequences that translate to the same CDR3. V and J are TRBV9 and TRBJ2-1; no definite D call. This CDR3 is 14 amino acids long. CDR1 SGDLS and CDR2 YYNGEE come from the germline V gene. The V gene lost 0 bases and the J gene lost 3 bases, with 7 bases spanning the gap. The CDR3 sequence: CASSVVGNYNEQFF. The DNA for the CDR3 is TGTGCCAGCAGCGTAGTCGGAAACTACAATGAGCAGTTCTTC.

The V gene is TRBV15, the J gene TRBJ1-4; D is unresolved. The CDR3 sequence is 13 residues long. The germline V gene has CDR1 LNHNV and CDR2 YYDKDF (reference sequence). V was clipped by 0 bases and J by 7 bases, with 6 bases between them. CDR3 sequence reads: CATSRDISEKLFF. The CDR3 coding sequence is TGTGCCACCAGCAGAGATATTTCTGAAAAACTGTTTTTT.

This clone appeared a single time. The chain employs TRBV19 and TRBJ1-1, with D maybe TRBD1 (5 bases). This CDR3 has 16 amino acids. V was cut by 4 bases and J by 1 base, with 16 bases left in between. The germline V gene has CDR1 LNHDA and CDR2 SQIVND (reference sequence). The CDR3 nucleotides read TGTGCCAGTAGTACCTCTGGGCAGGGACGGAACACTGAAGCTTTCTTT. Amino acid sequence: CASSTSGQGRNTEAFF. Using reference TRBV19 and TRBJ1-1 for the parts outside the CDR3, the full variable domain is DGGITQSPKYLFRKEGQNVTLSCEQNLNHDAMYWYRQDPGQGLRLIYYSQIVNDFQKGDIAEGYSVSREKKESFPLTVTSAQKNPTAFYLCASSTSGQGRNTEAFFGQGTRLTVV.

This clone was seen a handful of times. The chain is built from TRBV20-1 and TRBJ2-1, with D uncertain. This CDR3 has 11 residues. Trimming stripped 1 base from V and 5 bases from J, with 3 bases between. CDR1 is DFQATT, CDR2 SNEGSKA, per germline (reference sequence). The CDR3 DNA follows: TGCAGTGCTAGAGGGAACAATGAGCAGTTCTTC. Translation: CSARGNNEQFF.

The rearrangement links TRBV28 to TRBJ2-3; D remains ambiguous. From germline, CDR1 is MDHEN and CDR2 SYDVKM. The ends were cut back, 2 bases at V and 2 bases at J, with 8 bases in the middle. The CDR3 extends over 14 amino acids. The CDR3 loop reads CASSLIGSTDTQYF. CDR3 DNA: TGTGCCAGCAGTTTAATAGGGTCCACAGATACGCAGTATTTT.

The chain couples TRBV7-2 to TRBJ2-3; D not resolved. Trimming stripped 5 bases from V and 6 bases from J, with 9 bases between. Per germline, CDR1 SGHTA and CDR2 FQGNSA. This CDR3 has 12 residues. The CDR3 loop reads CASSVLRDTQYF. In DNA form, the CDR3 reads TGTGCCAGCAGCGTTCTACGGGATACGCAGTATTTT.

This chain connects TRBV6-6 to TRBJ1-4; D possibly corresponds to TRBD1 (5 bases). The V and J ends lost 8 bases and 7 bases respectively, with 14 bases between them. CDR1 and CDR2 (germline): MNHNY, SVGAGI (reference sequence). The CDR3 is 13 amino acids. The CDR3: CASLQGGGEKLFF. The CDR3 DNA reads TGTGCCAGCCTTCAGGGTGGTGGTGAAAAACTGTTTTTT.

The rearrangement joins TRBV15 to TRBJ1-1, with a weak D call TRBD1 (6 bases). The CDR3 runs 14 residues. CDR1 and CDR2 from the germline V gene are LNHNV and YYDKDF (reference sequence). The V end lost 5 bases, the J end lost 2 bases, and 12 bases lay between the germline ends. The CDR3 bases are TGTGCCACCAGCCCAGGACAGCAAAACACTGAAGCTTTCTTT. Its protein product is CATSPGQQNTEAFF. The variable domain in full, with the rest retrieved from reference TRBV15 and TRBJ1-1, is DAMVIQNPRYQVTQFGKPVTLSCSQTLNHNVMYWYQQKSSQAPKLLFHYYDKDFNNEADTPDNFQSRRPNTSFCFLDIRSPGLGDTAMYLCATSPGQQNTEAFFGQGTRLTVV.

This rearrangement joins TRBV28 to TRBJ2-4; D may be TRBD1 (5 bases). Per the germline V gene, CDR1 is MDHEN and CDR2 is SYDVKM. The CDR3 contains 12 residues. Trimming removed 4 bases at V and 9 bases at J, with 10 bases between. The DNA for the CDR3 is TGTGCCAGCAGTTCAGGGTTGGGCATTCAGTACTTC. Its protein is CASSSGLGIQYF.

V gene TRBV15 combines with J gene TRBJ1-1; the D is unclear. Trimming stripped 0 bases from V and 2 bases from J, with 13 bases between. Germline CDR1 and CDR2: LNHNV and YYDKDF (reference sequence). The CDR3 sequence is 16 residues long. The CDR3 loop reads CATSRDGLRLNTEAFF. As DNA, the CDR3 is TGTGCCACCAGCAGAGATGGACTTAGGTTAAACACTGAAGCTTTCTTT.

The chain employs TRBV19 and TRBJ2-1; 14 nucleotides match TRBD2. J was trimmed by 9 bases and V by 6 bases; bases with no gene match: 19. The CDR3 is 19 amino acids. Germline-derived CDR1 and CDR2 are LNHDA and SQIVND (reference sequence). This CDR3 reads CASSSPSPTSGRAVREQFF. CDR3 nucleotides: TGTGCCAGTAGCTCACCTAGCCCGACTAGCGGGAGGGCCGTTCGTGAGCAGTTCTTC. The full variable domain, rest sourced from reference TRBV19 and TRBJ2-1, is DGGITQSPKYLFRKEGQNVTLSCEQNLNHDAMYWYRQDPGQGLRLIYYSQIVNDFQKGDIAEGYSVSREKKESFPLTVTSAQKNPTAFYLCASSSPSPTSGRAVREQFFGPGTRLTVL.

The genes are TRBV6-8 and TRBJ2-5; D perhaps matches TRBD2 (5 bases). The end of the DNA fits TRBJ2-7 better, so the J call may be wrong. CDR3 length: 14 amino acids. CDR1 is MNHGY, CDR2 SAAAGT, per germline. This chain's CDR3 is CASSFGLEGYEQYF. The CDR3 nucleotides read TGTGCCAGCAGTTTTGGGCTAGAGGGCTACGAGCAGTACTTC.

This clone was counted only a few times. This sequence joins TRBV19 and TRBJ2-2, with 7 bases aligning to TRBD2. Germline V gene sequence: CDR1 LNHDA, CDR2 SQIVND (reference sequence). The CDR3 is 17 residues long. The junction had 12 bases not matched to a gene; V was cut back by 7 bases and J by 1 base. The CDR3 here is CASTSLELALNTGELFF. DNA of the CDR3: TGTGCCAGTACCTCACTAGAACTAGCGCTGAACACCGGGGAGCTGTTTTTT.

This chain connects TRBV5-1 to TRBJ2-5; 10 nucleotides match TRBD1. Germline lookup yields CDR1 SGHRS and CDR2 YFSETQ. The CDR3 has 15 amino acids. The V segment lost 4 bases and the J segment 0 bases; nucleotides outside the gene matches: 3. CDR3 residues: CASSQGQGYQETQYF. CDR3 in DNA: TGCGCCAGCAGCCAGGGACAGGGGTACCAAGAGACCCAGTACTTC. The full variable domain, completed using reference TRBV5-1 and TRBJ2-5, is KAGVTQTPRYLIKTRGQQVTLSCSPISGHRSVSWYQQTPGQGLQFLFEYFSETQRNKGNFPGRFSGRQFSNSRSEMNVSTLELGDSALYLCASSQGQGYQETQYFGPGTRLLVL.

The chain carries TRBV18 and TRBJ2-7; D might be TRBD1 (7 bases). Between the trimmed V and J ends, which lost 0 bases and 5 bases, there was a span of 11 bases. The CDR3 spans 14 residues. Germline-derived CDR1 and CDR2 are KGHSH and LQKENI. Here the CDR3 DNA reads TGTGCCAGCTCACCACCCAGGGGGGTAAACGAGCAGTACTTC. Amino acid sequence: CASSPPRGVNEQYF. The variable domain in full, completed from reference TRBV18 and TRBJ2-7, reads NAGVMQNPRHLVRRRGQEARLRCSPMKGHSHVYWYRQLPEEGLKFMVYLQKENIIDESGMPKERFSAEFPKEGPSILRIQQVVRGDSAAYFCASSPPRGVNEQYFGPGTRLTVT.

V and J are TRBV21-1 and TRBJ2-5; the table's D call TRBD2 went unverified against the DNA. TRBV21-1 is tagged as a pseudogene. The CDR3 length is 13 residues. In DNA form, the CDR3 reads TGTGCCAGCAGCAGCGGGGCTCAAGAGACCCAGTACTTC. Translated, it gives CASSSGAQETQYF.

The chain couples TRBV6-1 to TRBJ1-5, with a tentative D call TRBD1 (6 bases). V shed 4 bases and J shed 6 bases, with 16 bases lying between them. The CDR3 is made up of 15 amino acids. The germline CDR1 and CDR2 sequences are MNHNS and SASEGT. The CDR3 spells CASSVTGGPSQPQHF. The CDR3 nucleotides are TGTGCCAGCAGTGTAACGGGGGGCCCCAGTCAGCCCCAGCATTTT.